This T cell receptor beta chain was documented in a study of spatial heterogeneity in lung cancer. This clonotype was counted a few times. Antigen specificity is unknown. Being off target in a library aimed at alpha chains, this beta chain has a size of little meaning. TCRdb analysed the 5' RACE reads with MiXCR anew, one entry per CDR3 protein. The sample has roughly 15,000 distinct CDR3 sequences, 4% to 5% seen once. V shed 7 bases and J 12 bases; nucleotides not matched to a gene: 19. CDR3 length equals 16 residues. Germline-derived CDR1 and CDR2 are SGHRS and YFSETQ. Overall study findings and caveats: Tumor mutation counts were tracked by expanded intratumoral alpha and beta TCR counts.

The time point: sample taken at primary tumor resection. Frozen PBMC, nontumor lung or tumor provided whole RNA, which was sequenced unsorted. The receptor was isolated from a female donor with early-stage non-small cell lung cancer. The sample consisted of lung tumor tissue, taken at surgery. The chain carries TRBV5-1 and TRBJ2-1, with 10 bases that match TRBD2. The CDR3 loop is CASEPTSGATYFGQFF. The CDR3 bases are TGCGCCAGCGAACCAACTAGCGGGGCGACCTATTTTGGGCAGTTCTTC.